The T cell receptor beta chain described here comes from a study of T cell repertoires in cytomegalovirus infection. Study in general: The authors used CMV epitopes that were HLA-C-restricted (recently identified) and HLA-B-restricted (well studied). From public TCR beta signatures came an indication of both CMV infection and matching HLA type. Study-wide results and limits: Across the ex vivo response, the dominant clonotypes were HLA-C-restricted CMV-specific TCR beta clonotypes. Summed frequency of public TCR beta families distinguished CMV carriers with the relevant HLA.

Trimming took off 8 bases at V and 3 bases at J, with 9 bases between the two ends. The CDR3 consists of 11 residues. Per the germline V gene, CDR1 is SGHNT and CDR2 is YYREEE (reference sequence). TCRdb used MiXCR to reprocess the reads, holding one entry per CDR3 protein. Of about 830,000 distinct CDR3 sequences detected, roughly 33% appear once; the ten largest clones hold around an eighth. Comment on this clonotype: The antigen is unknown.

This sample comprised cultured CD8+ T cells from PBMCs, obtained from culture after CMV antigen stimulation. This receptor was identified in a human donor in good health (CMV status not recorded). Some clones in this sample may be carry-over from other donors' samples. The chain joins TRBV5-4 to TRBJ2-7; tentative D call: TRBD1 (6 bases). The CDR3: CASGTLYEQYF. As DNA, the CDR3 is TGTGCCAGTGGGACACTCTACGAGCAGTACTTC. The whole variable domain, remainder taken from reference TRBV5-4 and TRBJ2-7, is ETGVTQSPTHLIKTRGQQVTLRCSSQSGHNTVSWYQQALGQGPQFIFQYYREEENGRGNFPPRFSGLQFPNYSSELNVNALELDDSALYLCASGTLYEQYFGPGTRLTVT.